Described below is a single TCR beta chain sequence and its context. No antigen is known for it. In the PCR, 60 Vbeta and 13 Jbeta primers were used. Using immunoSEQ multiplex PCR, the repertoire was profiled, and TCRdb retains in-frame clones only, with some absent. The table shows 83,000 or so clones, with approximately 79% occurring only once. These data originate in a study of cytomegalovirus exposure and HLA in healthy donors. Turning to the study itself: Of roughly 400 genotyped donors, about 81% grouped in the Caucasian-associated ancestry cluster. Study conclusions and caveats: Looking again later, the authors saw that most CMV-associated TCR beta chains seemed HLA-restricted.

CDR1 and CDR2 from the germline V gene are SEHNR and FQNEAQ (reference sequence). This CDR3 is 15 amino acids long. The V gene end was trimmed by 4 bases and the J gene end by 4 bases; junction bases not matched to a gene: 5. Sequencing used PBMCs. The chain has TRBV7-9 and TRBJ1-3; TRBD1 matches at 9 bases. This clonotype was obtained from a female donor in good health and CMV-seronegative. For the CDR3, the DNA is TGTGCCAGCAGCTCCCGTGGACAGGGGGGAAACACCATATATTTT. Protein: CASSSRGQGGNTIYF.